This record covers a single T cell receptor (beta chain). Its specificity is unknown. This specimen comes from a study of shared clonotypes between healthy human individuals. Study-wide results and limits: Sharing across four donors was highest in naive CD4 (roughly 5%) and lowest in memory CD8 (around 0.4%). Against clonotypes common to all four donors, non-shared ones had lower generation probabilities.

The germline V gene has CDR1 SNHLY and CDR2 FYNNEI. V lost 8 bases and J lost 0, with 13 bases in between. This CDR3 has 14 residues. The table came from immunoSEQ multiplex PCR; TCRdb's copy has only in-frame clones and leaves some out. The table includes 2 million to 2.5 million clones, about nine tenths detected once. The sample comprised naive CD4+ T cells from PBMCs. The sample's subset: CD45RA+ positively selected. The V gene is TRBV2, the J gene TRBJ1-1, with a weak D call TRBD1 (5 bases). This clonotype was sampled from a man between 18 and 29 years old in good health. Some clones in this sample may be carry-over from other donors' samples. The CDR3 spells CASRQGPMNTEAFF. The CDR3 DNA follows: TGTGCCAGCCGGCAGGGCCCTATGAACACTGAAGCTTTCTTT.